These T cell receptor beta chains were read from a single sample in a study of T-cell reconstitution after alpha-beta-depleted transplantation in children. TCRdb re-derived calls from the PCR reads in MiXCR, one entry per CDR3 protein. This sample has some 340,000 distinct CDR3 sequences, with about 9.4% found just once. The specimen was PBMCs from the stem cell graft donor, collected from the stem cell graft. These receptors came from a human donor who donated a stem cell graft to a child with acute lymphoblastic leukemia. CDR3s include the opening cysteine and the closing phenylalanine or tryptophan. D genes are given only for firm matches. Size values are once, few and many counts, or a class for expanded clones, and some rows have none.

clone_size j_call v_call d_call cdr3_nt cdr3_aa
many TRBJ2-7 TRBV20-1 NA TGCAGTGCTAGAGAAGAGAACTCCTACGAGCAGTACTTC CSAREENSYEQYF
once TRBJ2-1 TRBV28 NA TGTGCCAGCAGTTCCCGGGCTCTCAGGGGCAATGAGCAGTTCTTC CASSSRALRGNEQFF
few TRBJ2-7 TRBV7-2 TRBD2 TGTGCCAGCAGCTTATACGAGCGGGAGGGCGAGCAGTACTTC CASSLYEREGEQYF
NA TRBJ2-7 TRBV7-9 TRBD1 TGTGCCACCGGGACAGAACTTTACGAGCAGTACTTC CATGTELYEQYF
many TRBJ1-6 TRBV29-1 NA TGCAGCGTTGCCCACGGGGGAGGCAATTCACCCCTCCACTTT CSVAHGGGNSPLHF
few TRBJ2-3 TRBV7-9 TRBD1 TGTGCCAGCAGCTTAACCGGGACAGGATACACAGATACGCAGTATTTT CASSLTGTGYTDTQYF
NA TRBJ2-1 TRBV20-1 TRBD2 TGCAGTGCTAGTCCCCTAGCGGGAGCCAATGAGCAGTTCTTC CSASPLAGANEQFF
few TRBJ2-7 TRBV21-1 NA TGTGCCAGCAGCCTCCACAGTGGGGGACAGGGCCCCTACGAGCAGTACTTC CASSLHSGGQGPYEQYF
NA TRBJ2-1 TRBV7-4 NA TGTGCCAGCAGCTTTGGAGCTGGGGCTTGGGAGCAGTTCTTC CASSFGAGAWEQFF
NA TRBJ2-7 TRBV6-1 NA TGTGCCAGCAGTGATTCGGTCTACGAGCAGTACTTC CASSDSVYEQYF
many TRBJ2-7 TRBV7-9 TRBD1 TGTGCCAGCACCGGGGACAGGGCGGACTACGAGCAGTACTTC CASTGDRADYEQYF
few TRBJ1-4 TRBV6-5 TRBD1 TGTGCCAGCAGTCCCTCAGGGGGAAAGGGTGAAAAACTGTTTTTT CASSPSGGKGEKLFF
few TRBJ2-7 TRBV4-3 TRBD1 TGCGCCAGCAGCCAAGAGGTCGGGGACAGGTCCTACGAGCAGTACTTC CASSQEVGDRSYEQYF
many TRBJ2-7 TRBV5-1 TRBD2 TGCGCCAGCAGCCGGGGGGGGAGCTACGAGCAGTACTTC CASSRGGSYEQYF
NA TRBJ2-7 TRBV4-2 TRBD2 TGTGCCAGCAGCCAAGATCTATCTAGCGGGAGGACCTACGAGCAGTACTTC CASSQDLSSGRTYEQYF
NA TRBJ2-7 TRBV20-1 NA TGCAGTGCTTCGGACAGCTCCTACGAGCAGTACTTC CSASDSSYEQYF
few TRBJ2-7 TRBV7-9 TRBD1 TGTGCCAGCAGCGACCGGGACAGGCCTGACGAGCAGTACTTC CASSDRDRPDEQYF
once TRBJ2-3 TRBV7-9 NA TGTGCCAGCAGCTACTCGGCGGGCACAGATACGCAGTATTTT CASSYSAGTDTQYF
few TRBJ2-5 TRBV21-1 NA TGTGCCAGCAGCAAAAAAGGGGGGACTGGTCCAGAGACCCAGTACTTC CASSKKGGTGPETQYF
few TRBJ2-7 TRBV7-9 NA TGTGCCAGCAGCTTCGAAGACAGGAGCCTCTACGAGCAGTACTTC CASSFEDRSLYEQYF
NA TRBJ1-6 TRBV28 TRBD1 TGTGCCAGCAGTCCAATCACAGGGGGCTTAGGGCCCCCTCTGGATTCACCCCTCCACTTT CASSPITGGLGPPLDSPLHF
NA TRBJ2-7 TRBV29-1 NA TGCAGCGTCCTCGGGGGCCCCCTCGAGCAGTACTTC CSVLGGPLEQYF
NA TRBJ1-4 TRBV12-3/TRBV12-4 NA TGTGCCAGCAGTTCGGCGAGGGAGGGGGCTAATGAAAAACTGTTTTTT CASSSAREGANEKLFF
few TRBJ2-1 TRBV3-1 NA TGTGCCAGCAGCCAAGATTTTGGGGTGGGAAAAAATGAGCAGTTCTTC CASSQDFGVGKNEQFF
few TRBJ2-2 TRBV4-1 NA TGCGCCAGCAGCCAAGATCCGTACACCGGGGAGCTGTTTTTT CASSQDPYTGELFF
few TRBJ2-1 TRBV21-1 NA TGTGCCAGCAGCAAAGTTGACCCAGGGTACAGACCTAATGAGCAGTTCTTC CASSKVDPGYRPNEQFF
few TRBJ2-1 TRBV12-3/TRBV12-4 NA TGTGCCTCCACCCGGGGACTGCTCAGGGATGAGCAGTTCTTC CASTRGLLRDEQFF
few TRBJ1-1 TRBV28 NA TGTGCCAGCAGTTTAGGCCTCGGCAGGGTTTCCACTGAAGCTTTCTTT CASSLGLGRVSTEAFF
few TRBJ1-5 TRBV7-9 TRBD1 TGTGCCAGCAGCCAAGCTGACAGGGGATTGCAGCAGCCCCAGCATTTT CASSQADRGLQQPQHF
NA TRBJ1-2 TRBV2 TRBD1 TGTGCCAGCTTCGACCGGACAGGGTACTATGGCTACACCTTC CASFDRTGYYGYTF
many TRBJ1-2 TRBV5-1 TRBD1 TGCGCCAGCAGCGGAACAGGGGGCTATGGCTACACCTTC CASSGTGGYGYTF
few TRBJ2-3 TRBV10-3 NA TGTGCCATCAGTGGAAGGGCTAGCACAGATACGCAGTATTTT CAISGRASTDTQYF
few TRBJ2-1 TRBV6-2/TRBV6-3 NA TGTGCCAGCAGTTACAGTGACTCCAATGAGCAGTTCTTC CASSYSDSNEQFF
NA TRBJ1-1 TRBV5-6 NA TGTGCCAGCAGCTTAGTAGGTCCGAACACTGAAGCTTTCTTT CASSLVGPNTEAFF
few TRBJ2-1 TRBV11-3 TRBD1 TGTGCCAGCAAGAGGACAGGGGGTTATGAGCAGTTCTTC CASKRTGGYEQFF
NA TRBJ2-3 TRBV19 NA TGTGCCAGTAGTGTGGGGGCCGAAGATACGCAGTATTTT CASSVGAEDTQYF
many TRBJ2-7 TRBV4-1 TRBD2 TGCGCCAGCAGCCAGTTAGCGGGAGTATCCGAGCAGTACTTC CASSQLAGVSEQYF
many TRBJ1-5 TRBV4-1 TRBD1 TGCGCCAGCAGCCAAGTAATCGGGACAGGGGTTTTCAATCAGCCCCAGCATTTT CASSQVIGTGVFNQPQHF
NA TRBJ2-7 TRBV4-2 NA TGTGCCAGCAGCCAAGAAGGCAGGCTGGCCGAGCAGTACTTC CASSQEGRLAEQYF
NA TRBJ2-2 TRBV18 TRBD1 TGTGCCAGCTCACCTCTAGGACAGGGCCTGCGGGCGAACACCGGGGAGCTGTTTTTT CASSPLGQGLRANTGELFF
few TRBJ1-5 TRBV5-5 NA TGTGCCAGCAGCTTTTTGACAGGCCCTAATCAGCCCCAGCATTTT CASSFLTGPNQPQHF
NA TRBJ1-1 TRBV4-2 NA TGTGCCAGCAGCCAAGGACGCGATGAAGCTTTCTTT CASSQGRDEAFF
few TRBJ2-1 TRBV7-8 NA TGTGCCAGCAGCACCCCCAGGGAGGATGGCTTCTACAATGAGCAGTTCTTC CASSTPREDGFYNEQFF
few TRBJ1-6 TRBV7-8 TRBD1 TGTGCCAGCAGCACCCCTAGCGGGACAGGGAAGTCACCCCTCCACTTT CASSTPSGTGKSPLHF
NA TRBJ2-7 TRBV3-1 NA TGTGCCAGCAGCCAACAAGGGACGCTTCGTTCCTACGAGCAGTACTTC CASSQQGTLRSYEQYF
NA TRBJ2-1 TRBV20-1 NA TGCAGTGCTCTCCGGACGGATGTGGAGGGGAATGAGCAGTTCTTC CSALRTDVEGNEQFF
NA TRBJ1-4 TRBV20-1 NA TGCAGTGCTAGTAAAGACCGCGAACTTGCAACTAATGAAAAACTGTTTTTT CSASKDRELATNEKLFF
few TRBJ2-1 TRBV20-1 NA TGCAGTGCCCCTCAGCCCCAAAAATCCTACAATGAGCAGTTCTTC CSAPQPQKSYNEQFF
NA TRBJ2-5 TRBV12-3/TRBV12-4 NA TGTGCCAGCAGCCTTGGACAGTCCATCGGAGAGACCCAGTACTTC CASSLGQSIGETQYF
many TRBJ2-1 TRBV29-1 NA TGCAGCGTTGTAAGGTACTCCTACAATGAGCAGTTCTTC CSVVRYSYNEQFF
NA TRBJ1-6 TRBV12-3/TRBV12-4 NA TGTGCCAGCACTGCAAGGAGCTCCTATAATTCACCCCTCCACTTT CASTARSSYNSPLHF
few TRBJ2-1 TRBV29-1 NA TGCAGCGTTAAAGGGGGGAATGAGCAGTTCTTC CSVKGGNEQFF
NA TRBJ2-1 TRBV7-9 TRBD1 TGTGCCAGCAGCTTTAACAGGGGGCCCTCCTACAATGAGCAGTTCTTC CASSFNRGPSYNEQFF
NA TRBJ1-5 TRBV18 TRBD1 TGTGCCAGCTCACCACGGTATTCTGGGGGACAGGGGAATCAGCCCCAGCATTTT CASSPRYSGGQGNQPQHF
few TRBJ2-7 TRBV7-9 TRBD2 TGTGCCAGCACCCCTGGGGGGGGTGAGCAGTACTTC CASTPGGGEQYF
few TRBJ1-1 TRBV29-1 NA TGCAGCGTTGAACTCGGGCCTGGCGAAGCTTTCTTT CSVELGPGEAFF
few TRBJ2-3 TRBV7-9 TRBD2 TGTGCCAGCAGCTTAGTAGCGGGAGGGCTGAGCACAGATACGCAGTATTTT CASSLVAGGLSTDTQYF